These T cell receptor beta chains were read from a single sample in a study of T cells after yellow fever vaccination. MiXCR, run by TCRdb on the 5' RACE reads, gives a single entry per CDR3 protein. Of 500,000 to 550,000 distinct CDR3 sequences in the sample, roughly a fifth were seen once. The sequencing here drew on PBMCs, taken approximately 22 days after the first yellow fever vaccination. These receptors all stem from a man younger than 35 who received the YFV17D yellow fever vaccine. CDR3s include the opening cysteine and the closing phenylalanine or tryptophan. The D gene is left open where the match is weak. The size of a clone is reported for some rows only, either as once, few or many, or as a class for expanded clones.

J | D | V | size | CDR3 | DNA
TRBJ2-1 | TRBD1 | TRBV7-2 | many | CASSIGQGSYYNEQFF | TGTGCCAGCAGCATAGGACAGGGGTCCTACTACAATGAGCAGTTCTTC
TRBJ1-1 | NA | TRBV4-2 | NA | CASSQGRQGHTEAFF | TGTGCCAGCAGCCAAGGACGGCAGGGTCACACTGAAGCTTTCTTT
TRBJ1-1 | NA | TRBV11-1 | few | CASSLGTSPGNTEAFF | TGTGCCAGCAGCTTAGGGACGTCCCCAGGGAACACTGAAGCTTTCTTT
TRBJ2-5 | NA | TRBV28 | few | CASSDRETQYF | TGTGCCAGCAGCGATCGAGAGACCCAGTACTTC
TRBJ1-1 | TRBD1 | TRBV7-9 | many | CASSMDRGLSEAFF | TGTGCCAGCAGCATGGACAGGGGGCTCTCTGAAGCTTTCTTT
TRBJ2-1 | NA | TRBV12-3/TRBV12-4 | NA | CALGDSGDEQFF | TGTGCTCTAGGGGACTCCGGGGATGAGCAGTTCTTC
TRBJ1-1 | NA | TRBV5-1 | few | CASSLTGDENTEAFF | TGCGCCAGCAGCTTGACGGGGGATGAGAACACTGAAGCTTTCTTT
TRBJ2-5 | TRBD1 | TRBV29-1 | NA | CSVGGQGKETQYF | TGCAGCGTTGGGGGACAGGGGAAAGAGACCCAGTACTTC
TRBJ2-2 | TRBD1 | TRBV29-1 | NA | CSVEEIGQETGELFF | TGCAGCGTTGAAGAGATTGGACAGGAGACCGGGGAGCTGTTTTTT
TRBJ1-4 | NA | TRBV6-5 | NA | CASSYWGPVEKLFF | TGTGCCAGCAGTTACTGGGGACCTGTCGAAAAACTGTTTTTT
TRBJ2-3 | NA | TRBV21-1 | few | CASSSRTPPDQEGDTQYF | TGTGCCAGCAGCAGCCGGACTCCTCCGGACCAGGAGGGAGATACGCAGTATTTT
TRBJ2-1 | TRBD2 | TRBV7-8 | NA | CASSLLLADTNEQFF | TGTGCCAGCAGCTTACTACTAGCGGATACCAATGAGCAGTTCTTC
TRBJ2-1 | TRBD1 | TRBV2 | few | CASSPGQVSNEQFF | TGTGCCAGCAGTCCGGGACAGGTTTCGAATGAGCAGTTCTTC
TRBJ2-1 | TRBD2 | TRBV11-2 | many | CASSLVLANANEQFF | TGTGCCAGCAGCTTAGTACTAGCGAACGCCAATGAGCAGTTCTTC
TRBJ1-6 | TRBD1 | TRBV5-4 | few | CASSLGGAVNSPLHF | TGTGCCAGCAGCCTAGGGGGCGCGGTTAATTCACCCCTCCACTTT
TRBJ2-3 | NA | TRBV12-3/TRBV12-4 | NA | CASSLALGVGTQYF | TGTGCCAGCAGTTTAGCGCTGGGAGTTGGTACGCAGTATTTT
TRBJ2-3 | NA | TRBV29-1 | NA | CSVVMDTQYF | TGCAGCGTTGTGATGGATACGCAGTATTTT
TRBJ2-7 | NA | TRBV12-3/TRBV12-4 | NA | CASSPTGPRGEQYF | TGTGCCAGCAGTCCGACGGGCCCCAGGGGTGAGCAGTACTTC
TRBJ1-4 | NA | TRBV12-3/TRBV12-4 | few | CASTSSGGMSANEKLFF | TGTGCCAGCACTTCCTCCGGGGGGATGTCAGCTAATGAAAAACTGTTTTTT
TRBJ1-2 | NA | TRBV7-9 | NA | CASSLGGRIEYGYTF | TGTGCCAGCAGCTTAGGGGGCAGGATTGAGTATGGCTACACCTTC
TRBJ2-5 | NA | TRBV4-1 | few | CASSHSHKETQYF | TGCGCCAGCAGCCACAGTCATAAAGAGACCCAGTACTTC
TRBJ1-5 | NA | TRBV20-1 | NA | CSAKGDIGNQPQHF | TGCAGTGCTAAAGGGGACATCGGCAATCAGCCCCAGCATTTT
TRBJ2-3 | NA | TRBV7-9 | few | CASSPTGGGAPTDTQYF | TGTGCCAGCAGCCCGACGGGCGGGGGCGCCCCGACAGATACGCAGTATTTT
TRBJ2-1 | NA | TRBV4-3 | NA | CASSPRRGADYNEQFF | TGCGCCAGCAGCCCCCGCCGGGGCGCGGATTACAATGAGCAGTTCTTC
TRBJ2-6 | NA | TRBV27 | NA | CASSLGSVSGANVLTF | TGTGCCAGCAGTTTAGGATCGGTCTCTGGGGCCAACGTCCTGACTTTC
TRBJ2-4 | NA | TRBV19 | NA | CASSVSRGAKNIQYF | TGTGCCAGTAGTGTGTCCAGGGGAGCCAAAAACATTCAGTACTTC
TRBJ2-1 | TRBD1 | TRBV5-1 | many | CASSLTGGYNEQFF | TGCGCCAGCAGCTTAACAGGGGGCTACAATGAGCAGTTCTTC
TRBJ2-3 | NA | TRBV11-2 | few | CASTLRGALGTDTQYF | TGTGCCAGCACCCTTCGCGGCGCACTAGGCACAGATACGCAGTATTTT
TRBJ1-2 | NA | TRBV12-3/TRBV12-4 | many | CASSYGGTYGYTF | TGTGCCAGCAGTTATGGGGGAACCTATGGCTACACCTTC
TRBJ2-2 | TRBD1 | TRBV5-1 | once | CASSQQGTGELFF | TGCGCCAGCAGCCAACAGGGGACCGGGGAGCTGTTTTTT
TRBJ2-2 | NA | TRBV7-2 | NA | CASSLVHFRGYTGELFF | TGTGCCAGCAGCTTGGTTCATTTTCGGGGCTACACCGGGGAGCTGTTTTTT
TRBJ1-6 | NA | TRBV27 | many | CASGWGNSPLHF | TGTGCCAGCGGTTGGGGGAATTCACCCCTCCACTTT
TRBJ2-1 | TRBD2 | TRBV19 | NA | CASSTGLAGNNEQFF | TGTGCCAGTAGTACCGGACTAGCGGGTAACAATGAGCAGTTCTTC
TRBJ2-6 | TRBD1 | TRBV7-2 | NA | CASVGQVLSGANVLTF | TGTGCCAGCGTGGGACAGGTTCTCTCTGGGGCCAACGTCCTGACTTTC
TRBJ2-5 | TRBD2 | TRBV4-1 | many | CASSQETSGQETQYF | TGCGCCAGCAGCCAAGAGACTAGCGGCCAAGAGACCCAGTACTTC
TRBJ1-3 | TRBD1 | TRBV7-2 | NA | CASSLSGTGGNTIYF | TGTGCCAGCAGCTTATCTGGGACAGGGGGAAACACCATATATTTT
TRBJ2-1 | NA | TRBV4-3 | many | CASSQDRQGYNEQFF | TGCGCCAGCAGCCAAGATAGGCAGGGCTACAATGAGCAGTTCTTC
TRBJ1-1 | NA | TRBV15 | once | CATSRPPTGNTEAFF | TGTGCCACCAGCAGACCCCCGACTGGGAACACTGAAGCTTTCTTT